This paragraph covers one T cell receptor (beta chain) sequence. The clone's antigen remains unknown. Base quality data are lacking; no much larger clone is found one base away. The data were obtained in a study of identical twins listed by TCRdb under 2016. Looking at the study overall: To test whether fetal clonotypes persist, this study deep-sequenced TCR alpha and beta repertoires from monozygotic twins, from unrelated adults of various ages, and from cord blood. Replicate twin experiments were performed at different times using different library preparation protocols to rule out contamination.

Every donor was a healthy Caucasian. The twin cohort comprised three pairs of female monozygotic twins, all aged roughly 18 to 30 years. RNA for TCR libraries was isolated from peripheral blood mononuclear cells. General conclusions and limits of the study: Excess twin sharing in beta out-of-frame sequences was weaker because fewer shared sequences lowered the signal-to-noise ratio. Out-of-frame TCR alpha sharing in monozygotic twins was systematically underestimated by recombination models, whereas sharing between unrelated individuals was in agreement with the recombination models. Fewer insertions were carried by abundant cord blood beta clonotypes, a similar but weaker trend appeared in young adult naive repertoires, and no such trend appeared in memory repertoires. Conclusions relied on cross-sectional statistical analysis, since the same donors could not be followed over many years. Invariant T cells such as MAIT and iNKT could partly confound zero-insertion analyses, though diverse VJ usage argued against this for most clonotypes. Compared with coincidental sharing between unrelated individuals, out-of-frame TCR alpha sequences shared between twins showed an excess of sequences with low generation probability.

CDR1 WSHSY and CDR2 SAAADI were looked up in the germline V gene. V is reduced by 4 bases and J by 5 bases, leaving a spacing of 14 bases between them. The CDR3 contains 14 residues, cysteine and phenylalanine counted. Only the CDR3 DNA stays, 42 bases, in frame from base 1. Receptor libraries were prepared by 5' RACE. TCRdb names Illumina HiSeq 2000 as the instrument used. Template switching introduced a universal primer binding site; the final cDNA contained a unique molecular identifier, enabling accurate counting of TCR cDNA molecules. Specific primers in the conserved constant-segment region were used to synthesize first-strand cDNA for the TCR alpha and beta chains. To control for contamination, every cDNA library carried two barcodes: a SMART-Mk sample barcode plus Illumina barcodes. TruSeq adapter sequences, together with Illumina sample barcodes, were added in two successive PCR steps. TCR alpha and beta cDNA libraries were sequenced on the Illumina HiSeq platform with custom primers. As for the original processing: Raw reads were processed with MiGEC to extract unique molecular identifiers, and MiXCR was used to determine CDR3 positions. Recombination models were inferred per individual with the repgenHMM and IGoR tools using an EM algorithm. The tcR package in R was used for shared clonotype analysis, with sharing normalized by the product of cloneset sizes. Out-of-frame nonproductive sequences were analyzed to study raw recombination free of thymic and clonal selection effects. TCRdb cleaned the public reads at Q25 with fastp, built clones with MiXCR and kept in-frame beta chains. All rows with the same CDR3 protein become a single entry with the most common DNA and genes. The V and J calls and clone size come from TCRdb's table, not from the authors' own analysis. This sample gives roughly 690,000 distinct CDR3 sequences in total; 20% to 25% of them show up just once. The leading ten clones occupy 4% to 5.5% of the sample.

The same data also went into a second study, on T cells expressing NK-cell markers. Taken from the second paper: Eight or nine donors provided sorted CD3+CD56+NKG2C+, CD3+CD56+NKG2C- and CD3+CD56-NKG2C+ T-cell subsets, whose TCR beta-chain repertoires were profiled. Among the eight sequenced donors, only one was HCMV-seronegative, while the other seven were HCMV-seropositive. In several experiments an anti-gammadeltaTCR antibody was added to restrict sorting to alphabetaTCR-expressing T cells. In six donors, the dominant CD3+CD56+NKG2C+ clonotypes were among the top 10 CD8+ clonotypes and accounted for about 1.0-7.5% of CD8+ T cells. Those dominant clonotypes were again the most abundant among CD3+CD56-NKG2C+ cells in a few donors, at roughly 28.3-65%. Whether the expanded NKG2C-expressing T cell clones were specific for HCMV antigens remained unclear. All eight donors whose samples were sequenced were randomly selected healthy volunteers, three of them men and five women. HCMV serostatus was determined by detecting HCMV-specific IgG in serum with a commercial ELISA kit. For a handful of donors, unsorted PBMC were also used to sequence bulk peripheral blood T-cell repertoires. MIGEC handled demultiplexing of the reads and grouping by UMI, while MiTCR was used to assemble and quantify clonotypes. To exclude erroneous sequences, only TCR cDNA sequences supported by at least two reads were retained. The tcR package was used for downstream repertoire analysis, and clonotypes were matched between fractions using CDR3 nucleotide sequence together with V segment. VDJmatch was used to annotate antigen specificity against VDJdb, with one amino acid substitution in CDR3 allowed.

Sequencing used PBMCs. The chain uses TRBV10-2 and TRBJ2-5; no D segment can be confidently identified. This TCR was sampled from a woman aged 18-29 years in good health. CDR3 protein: CASSGDGPWETQYF. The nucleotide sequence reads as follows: TGCGCCAGCAGTGGCGACGGTCCCTGGGAGACCCAGTACTTC.